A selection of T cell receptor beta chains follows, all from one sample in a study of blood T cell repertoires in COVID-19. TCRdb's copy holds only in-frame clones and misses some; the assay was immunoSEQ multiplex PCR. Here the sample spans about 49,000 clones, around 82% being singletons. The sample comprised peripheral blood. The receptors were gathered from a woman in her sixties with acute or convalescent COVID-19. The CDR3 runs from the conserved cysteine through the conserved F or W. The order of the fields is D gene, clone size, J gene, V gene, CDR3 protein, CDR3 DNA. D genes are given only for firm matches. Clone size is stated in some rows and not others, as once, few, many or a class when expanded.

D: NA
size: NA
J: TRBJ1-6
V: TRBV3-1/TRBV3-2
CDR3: CASSRQDAYNSPLHF
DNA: TGTGCCAGCAGCCGACAGGACGCCTATAATTCACCCCTCCACTTT

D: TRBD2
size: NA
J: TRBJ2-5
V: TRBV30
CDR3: CAWSAGGGQETQYF
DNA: TGTGCCTGGAGTGCCGGCGGGGGGCAAGAGACCCAGTACTTC

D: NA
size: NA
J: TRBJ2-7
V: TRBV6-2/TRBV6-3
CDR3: CASSYSSYEQYF
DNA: TGTGCCAGCAGTTACTCGTCGTACGAGCAGTACTTC

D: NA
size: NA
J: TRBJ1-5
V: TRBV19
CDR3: CASSLDKDRAGNQPQHF
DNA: TGTGCCAGTAGTCTTGACAAGGACAGAGCTGGCAATCAGCCCCAGCATTTT

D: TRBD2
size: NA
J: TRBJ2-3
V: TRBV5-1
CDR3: CASSLGSGGPSTDTQYF
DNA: TGCGCCAGCAGCTTGGGGTCGGGGGGACCTAGCACAGATACGCAGTATTTT

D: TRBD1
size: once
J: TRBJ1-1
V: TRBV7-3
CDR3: CASSRGTGEAFF
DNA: TGTGCCAGCAGCCGTGGGACAGGTGAAGCTTTCTTT

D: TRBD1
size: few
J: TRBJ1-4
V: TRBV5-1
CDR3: CASSSGTGSTNEKLFF
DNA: TGCGCCAGCAGCTCCGGGACAGGTTCAACTAATGAAAAACTGTTTTTT

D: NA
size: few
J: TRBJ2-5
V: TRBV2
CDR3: CASRDLEETQYF
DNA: TGTGCCAGCAGGGACTTGGAAGAGACCCAGTACTTC

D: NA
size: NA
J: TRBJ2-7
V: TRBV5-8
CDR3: CASSRSRELWNRVGYEQYF
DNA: TGTGCCAGCAGCCGGTCAAGGGAACTCTGGAACAGGGTCGGCTACGAGCAGTACTTC

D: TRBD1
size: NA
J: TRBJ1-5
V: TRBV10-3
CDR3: CAISRQGEINQPQHF
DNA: TGTGCCATCAGTCGACAGGGGGAAATCAATCAGCCCCAGCATTTT

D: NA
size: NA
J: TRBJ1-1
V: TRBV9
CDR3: CASSPGTTEAFF
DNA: TGTGCCAGCAGTCCAGGCACTACTGAAGCTTTCTTT

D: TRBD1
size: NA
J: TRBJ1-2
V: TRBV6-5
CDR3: CASRVDRANYGYTF
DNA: TGTGCCAGCAGAGTGGACAGGGCTAACTATGGCTACACCTTC

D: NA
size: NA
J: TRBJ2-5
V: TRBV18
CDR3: CASSPRPFGAETQYF
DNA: TGTGCCAGCTCACCACGCCCTTTTGGGGCAGAGACCCAGTACTTC

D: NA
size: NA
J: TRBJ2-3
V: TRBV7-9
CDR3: CASSLSRDTQYF
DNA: TGTGCCAGCAGCTTGTCTAGGGATACGCAGTATTTT

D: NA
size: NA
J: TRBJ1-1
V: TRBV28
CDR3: CASIWGGRSTEAFF
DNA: TGTGCCAGCATCTGGGGGGGGCGCAGCACTGAAGCTTTCTTT

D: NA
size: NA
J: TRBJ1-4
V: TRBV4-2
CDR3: CASSQAVQGSNEKLFF
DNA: TGTGCCAGCAGCCAAGCTGTCCAGGGGAGTAATGAAAAACTGTTTTTT

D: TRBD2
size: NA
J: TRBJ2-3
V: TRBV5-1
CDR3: CASSFMGLADGGTDTQYF
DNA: TGCGCCAGCAGCTTCATGGGACTAGCGGATGGGGGCACAGATACGCAGTATTTT

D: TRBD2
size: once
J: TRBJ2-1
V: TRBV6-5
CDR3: CASRTIAGGYNEQFF
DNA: TGTGCCAGCAGGACCATAGCGGGAGGCTACAATGAGCAGTTCTTC

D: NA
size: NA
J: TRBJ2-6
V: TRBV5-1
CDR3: CASSLVGAGGANVLTF
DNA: TGCGCCAGCAGCTTGGTGGGAGCTGGTGGGGCCAACGTCCTGACTTTC

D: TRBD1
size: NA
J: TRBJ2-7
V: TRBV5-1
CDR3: CASSLTTGGGYEQYF
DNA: TGCGCCAGCAGCTTGACCACAGGGGGCGGCTACGAGCAGTACTTC

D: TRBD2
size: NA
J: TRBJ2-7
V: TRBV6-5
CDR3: CASRGAASGPYEQYF
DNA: TGTGCCAGCAGAGGGGCGGCTAGCGGGCCCTACGAGCAGTACTTC

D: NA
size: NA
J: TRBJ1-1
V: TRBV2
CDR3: CARLSGTEAFF
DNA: TGTGCCAGACTTTCGGGAACTGAAGCTTTCTTT

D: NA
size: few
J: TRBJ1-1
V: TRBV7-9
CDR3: CASSLLQAPNTEAFF
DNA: TGTGCCAGCAGCTTACTCCAGGCGCCGAACACTGAAGCTTTCTTT

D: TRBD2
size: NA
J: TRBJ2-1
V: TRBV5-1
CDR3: CASSRGDNEQFF
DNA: TGCGCCAGTTCCCGGGGGGACAATGAGCAGTTCTTC

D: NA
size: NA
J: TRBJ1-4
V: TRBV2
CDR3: CAINRGTNEKLFF
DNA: TGTGCCATAAATAGGGGTACCAATGAAAAACTGTTTTTT

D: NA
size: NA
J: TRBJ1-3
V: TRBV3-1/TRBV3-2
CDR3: CASSYYSATRGNTIYF
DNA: TGTGCCAGCAGCTACTACTCCGCCACACGCGGAAACACCATATATTTT

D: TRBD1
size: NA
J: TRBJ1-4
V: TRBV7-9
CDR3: CASSSDRQNEKLFF
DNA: TGTGCCAGCAGCTCGGACAGGCAAAATGAAAAACTGTTTTTT

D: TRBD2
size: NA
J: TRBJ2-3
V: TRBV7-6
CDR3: CASRPSGGAEDTQYF
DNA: TGTGCCAGCAGACCTAGCGGGGGGGCCGAAGATACGCAGTATTTT

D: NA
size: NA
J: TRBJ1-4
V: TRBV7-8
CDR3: CASSLLEQGRQKLFF
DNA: TGTGCCAGCAGCTTACTAGAACAGGGTCGACAAAAACTGTTTTTT

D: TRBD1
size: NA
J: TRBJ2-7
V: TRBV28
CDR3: CASSLAAGGSYEQYF
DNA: TGTGCCAGCAGTTTGGCGGCAGGGGGTTCCTACGAGCAGTACTTC

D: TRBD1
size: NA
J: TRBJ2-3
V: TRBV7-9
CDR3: CASSLGDRGRTDTQYF
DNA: TGTGCCAGCAGCTTAGGGGACAGGGGGCGCACAGATACGCAGTATTTT

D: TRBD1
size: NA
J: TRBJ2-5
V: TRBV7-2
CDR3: CASSPPGTGNGETQYF
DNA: TGTGCCAGCAGCCCACCCGGGACAGGGAATGGGGAGACCCAGTACTTC

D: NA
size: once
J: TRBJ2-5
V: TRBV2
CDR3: CASSEGQGQETQYF
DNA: TGTGCCAGCAGTGAAGGTCAGGGCCAAGAGACCCAGTACTTC

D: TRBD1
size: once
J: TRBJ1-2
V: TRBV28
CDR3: CASSEGTASYGYTF
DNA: TGTGCCAGCAGCGAGGGGACAGCAAGTTATGGCTACACCTTC

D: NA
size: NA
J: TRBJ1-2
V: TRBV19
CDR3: CASSIGRGTYGYTF
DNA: TGTGCCAGTAGTATAGGGCGGGGGACCTATGGCTACACCTTC

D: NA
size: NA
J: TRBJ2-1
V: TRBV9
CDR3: CASSVQAPGHEQFF
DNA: TGTGCCAGCAGCGTCCAGGCCCCCGGTCATGAGCAGTTCTTC

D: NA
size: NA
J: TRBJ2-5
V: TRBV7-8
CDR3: CASSRDYRGGETQYF
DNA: TGTGCCAGCAGCCGAGATTACAGGGGGGGAGAGACCCAGTACTTC

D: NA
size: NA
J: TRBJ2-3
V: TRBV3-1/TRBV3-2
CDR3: CASSRLFGGKTADTQYF
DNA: TGTGCCAGCAGCCGGCTGTTTGGCGGGAAAACTGCTGATACGCAGTATTTT

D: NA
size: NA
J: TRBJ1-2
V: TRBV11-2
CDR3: CASSLEAGAIYGYTF
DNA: TGTGCCAGCAGCTTAGAGGCAGGGGCGATTTATGGCTACACCTTC

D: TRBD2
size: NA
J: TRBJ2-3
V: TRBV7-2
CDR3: CASSLAGGGGPDF
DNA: TGTGCCAGCAGCTTAGCGGGCGGGGGTGGACCAGATTTT

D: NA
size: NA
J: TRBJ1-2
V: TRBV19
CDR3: CASSILRGARSYGYTF
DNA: TGTGCCAGTAGTATTCTTCGGGGGGCGCGTAGCTATGGCTACACCTTC

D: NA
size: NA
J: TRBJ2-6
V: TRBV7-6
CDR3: CASSLAGPSGANVLTF
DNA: TGTGCCAGCAGCTTAGCGGGCCCCTCTGGGGCCAACGTCCTGACTTTC

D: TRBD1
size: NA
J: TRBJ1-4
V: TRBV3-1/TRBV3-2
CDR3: CASSQGTGKFVKLFF
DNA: TGTGCCAGCAGCCAAGGGACAGGGAAATTTGTAAAACTGTTTTTT

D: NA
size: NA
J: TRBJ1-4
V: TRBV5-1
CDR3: CASSLGTDNNEKLFF
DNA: TGCGCCAGCAGCTTGGGGACGGACAATAATGAAAAACTGTTTTTT

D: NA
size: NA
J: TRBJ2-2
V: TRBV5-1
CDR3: CASSLEANGELFF
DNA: TGCGCCAGCAGCTTGGAAGCGAACGGGGAGCTGTTTTTT

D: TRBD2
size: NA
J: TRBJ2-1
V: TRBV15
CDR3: CATSRDPASGVYNEQFF
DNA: TGTGCCACCAGCAGAGATCCAGCTAGCGGTGTGTACAATGAGCAGTTCTTC

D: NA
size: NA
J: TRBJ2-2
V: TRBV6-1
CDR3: CASSEFPGTIKGELFF
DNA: TGTGCCAGCAGTGAATTCCCGGGAACGATTAAGGGGGAGCTGTTTTTT

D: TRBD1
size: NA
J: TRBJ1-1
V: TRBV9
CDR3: CASSAGTGGKNTEAFF
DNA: TGTGCCAGCAGCGCAGGGACAGGGGGCAAGAACACTGAAGCTTTCTTT

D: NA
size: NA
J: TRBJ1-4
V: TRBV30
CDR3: CAWARVNPNEKLFF
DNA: TGTGCCTGGGCCCGAGTCAACCCTAATGAAAAACTGTTTTTT

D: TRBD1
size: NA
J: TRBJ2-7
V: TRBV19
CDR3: CASSAQGALGEQYF
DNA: TGTGCCAGCAGTGCTCAGGGGGCCTTAGGCGAGCAGTACTTC

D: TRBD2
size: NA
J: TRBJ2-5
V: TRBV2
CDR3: CASRTGGGTQYF
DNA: TGTGCCAGCAGGACGGGGGGAGGGACCCAGTACTTC

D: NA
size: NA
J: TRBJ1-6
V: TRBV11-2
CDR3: CASSSPRGGENSPLHF
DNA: TGTGCCAGCAGCTCACCTCGGGGGGGCGAGAATTCACCCCTCCACTTT

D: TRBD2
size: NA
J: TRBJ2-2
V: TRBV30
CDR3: CAWSRGLAGTIRELFF
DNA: TGTGCCTGGAGTAGAGGACTAGCGGGAACAATCCGGGAGCTGTTTTTT

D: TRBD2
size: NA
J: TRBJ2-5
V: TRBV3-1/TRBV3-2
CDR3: CASSQEKSGGLGTQYF
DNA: TGTGCCAGCAGCCAAGAGAAGAGCGGGGGCCTAGGGACCCAGTACTTC